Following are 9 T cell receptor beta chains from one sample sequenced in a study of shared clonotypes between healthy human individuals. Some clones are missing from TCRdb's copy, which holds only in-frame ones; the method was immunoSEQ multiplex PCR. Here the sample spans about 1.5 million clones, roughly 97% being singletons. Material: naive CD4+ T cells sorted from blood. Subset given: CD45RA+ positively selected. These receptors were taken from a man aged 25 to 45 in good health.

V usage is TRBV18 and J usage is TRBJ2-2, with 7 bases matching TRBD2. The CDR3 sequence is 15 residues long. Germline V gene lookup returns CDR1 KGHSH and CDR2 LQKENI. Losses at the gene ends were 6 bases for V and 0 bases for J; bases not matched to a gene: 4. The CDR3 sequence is CASSFRGANTGELFF. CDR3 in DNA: TGTGCCAGCTCCTTTCGGGGGGCGAACACCGGGGAGCTGTTTTTT.

The CDR3 here is CASSFANYEQYF. CDR3 coding DNA: TGTGCCAGCAGTTTTGCTAACTACGAGCAGTACTTC. The V and J genes are TRBV28 and TRBJ2-7; D is uncertain. V lost 3 bases, J lost 3 bases, and 6 bases lay in between. The CDR3 is 12 amino acids. Germline values: CDR1 MDHEN, CDR2 SYDVKM.

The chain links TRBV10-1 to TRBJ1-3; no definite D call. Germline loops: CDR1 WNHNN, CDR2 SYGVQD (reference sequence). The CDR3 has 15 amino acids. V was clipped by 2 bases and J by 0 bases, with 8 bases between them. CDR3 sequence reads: CASSEDGFSGNTIYF. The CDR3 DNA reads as TGCGCCAGCAGTGAGGACGGATTCTCTGGAAACACCATATATTTT.

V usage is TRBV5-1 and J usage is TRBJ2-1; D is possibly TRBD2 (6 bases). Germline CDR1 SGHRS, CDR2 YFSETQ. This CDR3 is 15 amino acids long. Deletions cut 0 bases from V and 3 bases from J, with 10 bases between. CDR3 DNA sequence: TGCGCCAGCAGCTTGGGGCTAGCGCGCTACAATGAGCAGTTCTTC. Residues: CASSLGLARYNEQFF.

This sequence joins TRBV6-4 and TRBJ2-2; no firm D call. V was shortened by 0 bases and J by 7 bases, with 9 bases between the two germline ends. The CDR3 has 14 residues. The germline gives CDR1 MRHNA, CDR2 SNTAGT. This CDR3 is CASSDSIGVGELFF. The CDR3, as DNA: TGTGCCAGCAGTGACTCGATTGGTGTCGGGGAGCTGTTTTTT.

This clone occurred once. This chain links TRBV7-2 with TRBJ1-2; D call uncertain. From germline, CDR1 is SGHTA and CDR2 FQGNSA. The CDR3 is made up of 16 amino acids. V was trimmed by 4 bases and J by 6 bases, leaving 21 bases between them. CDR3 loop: CASSSRGDKFFDGYTF. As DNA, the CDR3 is TGTGCCAGCAGCTCTAGAGGTGACAAGTTCTTCGATGGCTACACCTTC.

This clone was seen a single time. As DNA, the CDR3 is TGTGCCATCAGTGAGCCTAGAAGGCAATACAATGAGCAGTTCTTC. The encoded protein is CAISEPRRQYNEQFF. The chain has TRBV10-3 and TRBJ2-1; the D is unclear. There are 15 residues in the CDR3. V was trimmed by 2 bases and J by 4 bases, leaving 12 bases between them. Germline V gene data show CDR1 as ENHRY and CDR2 as SYGVKD.

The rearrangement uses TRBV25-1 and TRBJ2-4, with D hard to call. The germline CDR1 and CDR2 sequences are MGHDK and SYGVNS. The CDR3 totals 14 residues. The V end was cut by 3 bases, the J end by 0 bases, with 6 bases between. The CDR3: CASSEVGAKNIQYF. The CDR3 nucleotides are TGTGCCAGCAGTGAGGTTGGAGCCAAAAACATTCAGTACTTC.

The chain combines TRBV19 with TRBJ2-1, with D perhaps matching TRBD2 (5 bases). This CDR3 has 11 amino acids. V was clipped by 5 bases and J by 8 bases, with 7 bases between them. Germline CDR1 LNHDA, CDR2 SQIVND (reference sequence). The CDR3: CASSGLDEQFF. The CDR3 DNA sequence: TGTGCCAGTAGTGGACTCGATGAGCAGTTCTTC. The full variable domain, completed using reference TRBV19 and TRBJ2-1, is DGGITQSPKYLFRKEGQNVTLSCEQNLNHDAMYWYRQDPGQGLRLIYYSQIVNDFQKGDIAEGYSVSREKKESFPLTVTSAQKNPTAFYLCASSGLDEQFFGPGTRLTVL.